This T cell receptor (beta chain) was captured by sequencing in a study of shared clonotypes between healthy human individuals (dated by TCRdb to between 2020 and 2021). Regarding the complete study: The cohort included three men and a couple of women between 18 and 49 years of age. For each donor, CD4 naive and CD4 memory were each given three plates, CD8 naive was given two plates, and CD8 memory was given one plate. To estimate repertoire size and how much clonotypes are shared between individuals, the study performed deep sequencing of blood TCR repertoires from a handful of healthy adults. To increase sequencing depth and limit assay-specific biases, TCR repertoire library preparation and sequencing were carried out by different laboratories using diverse techniques. Between about 0.94 and 8.9 billion PBMCs per donor were obtained by leukapheresis.

The investigation overall reported the following: Pairwise subsampling led to the expectation that sequencing depth would affect the degree of clonotype sharing among donors. When a few donors were compared, the shared fraction of clonotypes was roughly 5% for naive CD4, about 4% for naive CD8, 2.3% for memory CD4, and 0.4% for memory CD8. The small number of donors limited the genetic and exposure-history diversity represented. Clonotypes shared by all four sorted-subset donors showed higher generation probabilities than non-shared clonotypes. Estimated clonotype richness was generally larger for naive than for memory subsets. Even with the large sequencing depth, rarefaction of the sorted-subset datasets indicated that sequencing was incomplete. Sampling was restricted to blood, and TCR repertoires in tissue are likely to differ from TCR repertoires in blood.

Regarding this clone: This clone's antigen is unknown. Base quality data are lacking; no much larger clone is found one base away.

Using the deep immunoSEQ assay, multiplex PCR amplified TCR CDR3 regions from genomic DNA. Extracted genomic DNA from each cell subset was spread evenly across all wells of several immunoSEQ 96-well plates, with each plate serving as a replicate. For sorted subsets, each replicate PCR was loaded with approximately 190 ng genomic DNA, equivalent to 25,000 to 30,000 T cell genomes. Purified libraries were measured with a Qubit 3.0 fluorometer, size-checked on a Bioanalyzer 2100, and measured again with the KAPA Library Quantification kit. Each immunoSEQ 96-well plate was sequenced on its own single-read 150-cycle Illumina NextSeq 550 flow cell. The source study handled its data this way. The immunoSEQ output contained only junctional sequences without quality scores, so filtering could not match that applied to full-length reads. To assign V/J genes and CDR3, sequences were annotated against IMGT germline references using PyIR, a Python wrapper for IgBLAST v1.9. Reads were removed for weak V/J assignments (E-value above 1e-6), missing CDR3, stop codons, out-of-frame junctions, or ambiguous translated residues. V3J clonotypes were defined by identical inferred V gene, J gene, and CDR3 amino acid sequence. To compute the percentage overlap between repertoires, the number of shared unique clonotypes was divided by the size of the smaller repertoire. Richness of each repertoire was evaluated using RTK rarefaction, the Chao1 estimator, and Recon v2.1 estimates of unobserved clonotypes. Generation probabilities were computed with OLGA for all TCRbeta clonotypes obtained by the gDNA method from a few donors. TCRdb re-hosts the immuneACCESS table, in-frame sequences only. Its copies lack some clones; in the studies checked, an unresolved V gene accounts for under half of them, and the cause for the rest is not known. V and J calls and clone size are copied from that table; D and trimming were computed from the DNA. The sample table records about 770,000 clones; 72% of these occur just once. The top ten hold about 1.7% of the sample.

Healthy HIV-negative adults with no recently reported acute infections or vaccinations were included as donors. Every donor was a Caucasian adult living in Nashville, Tennessee, USA. CD4+ T cells were enriched by magnetic negative selection; naive cells were then positively selected on CD45RA, and the negative fraction formed the memory subset. Blood was obtained by leukapheresis, after which PBMCs were separated by Ficoll-Histopaque density gradient centrifugation and cryopreserved in liquid nitrogen vapor phase. Analytical flow cytometry was used to check the purity and quantity of each magnetically sorted T cell population. From each sorted fraction, genomic DNA was isolated and quantified by UV absorbance on a Nanodrop 2000c. Sequenced sample: memory CD4+ T cells sorted from blood. This sample's cell subset or site label indicates: CD45RA-negative fraction. The origin of this receptor is a woman aged 25 to 39 in good health.

The nucleotide sequence is given as TGTGCCAGCAGTGAATCTGGGACAGGGAATGGCTACACCTTC. It is translated as CASSESGTGNGYTF. The rearranged chain carries TRBV25-1 and TRBJ1-2; TRBD1 agrees with 9 junctional bases. V ends up 1 base short and J 6 bases short, with an unmatched junction base count of 3. For CDR1 and CDR2, the germline V gene lists MGHDK and SYGVNS. The CDR3 covers 14 residues, taking in both the cysteine and the phenylalanine. Only the CDR3 part of the read is kept: 42 bases, read in frame from the first base.